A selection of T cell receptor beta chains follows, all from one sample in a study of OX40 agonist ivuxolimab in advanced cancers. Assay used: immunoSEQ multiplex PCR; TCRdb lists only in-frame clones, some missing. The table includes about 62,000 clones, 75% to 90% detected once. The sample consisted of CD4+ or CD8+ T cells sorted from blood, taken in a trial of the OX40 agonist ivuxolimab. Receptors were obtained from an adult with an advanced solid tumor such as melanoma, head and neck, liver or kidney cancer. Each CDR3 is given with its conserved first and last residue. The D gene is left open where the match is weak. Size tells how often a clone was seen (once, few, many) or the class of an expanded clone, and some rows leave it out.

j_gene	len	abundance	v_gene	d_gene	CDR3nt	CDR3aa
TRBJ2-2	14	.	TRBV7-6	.	TGTGCCAGCAGCTTAGAGCCGAACACCGGGGAGCTGTTTTTT	CASSLEPNTGELFF
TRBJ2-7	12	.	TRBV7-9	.	TGTGCCAGCAGCCCTACAGGGATCGAGCAGTACTTC	CASSPTGIEQYF
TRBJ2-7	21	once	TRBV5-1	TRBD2	TGCGCCAGCAGCCCGGCCCCGCCGGGACTAGCGGGAGGCCCTTTTCGGTACGAGCAGTACTTC	CASSPAPPGLAGGPFRYEQYF
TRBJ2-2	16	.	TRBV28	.	TGTGCCAGCAGTTCCCCGGGATCGGGCGTCACCGGGGAGCTGTTTTTT	CASSSPGSGVTGELFF
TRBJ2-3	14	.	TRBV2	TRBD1	TGTGCCAGCCTAGACAGGGGTCCCGCAGATACGCAGTATTTT	CASLDRGPADTQYF
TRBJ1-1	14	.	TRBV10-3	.	TGTGCCATCAGTGAGGGACAGATGAACACTGAAGCTTTCTTT	CAISEGQMNTEAFF
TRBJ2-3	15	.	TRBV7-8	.	TGTGCCAGCAGCAAAGGGGCAGGGAGATCAGATACGCAGTATTTT	CASSKGAGRSDTQYF
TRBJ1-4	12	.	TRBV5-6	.	TGTGCCAGCAGCTTCGGGGATGAAAAACTGTTTTTT	CASSFGDEKLFF
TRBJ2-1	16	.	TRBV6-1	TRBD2	TGTGCCAGCAGTGAAGTTCTAGCGGGGGGGCTCAATGAGCAGTTCTTC	CASSEVLAGGLNEQFF
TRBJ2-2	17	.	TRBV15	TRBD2	TGTGCCACCAGCAGGGACACTAGCGCTTCGAACACCGGGGAGCTGTTTTTT	CATSRDTSASNTGELFF
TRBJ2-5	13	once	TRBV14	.	TGTGCCAGCAGCCGAACAGGGCAAGAGACCCAGTACTTC	CASSRTGQETQYF
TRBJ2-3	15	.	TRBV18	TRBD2	TGTGCCAGCTCACCACCGCTAGCGGGCACAGATACGCAGTATTTT	CASSPPLAGTDTQYF